This record covers a single T cell receptor (beta chain). Clones were read by immunoSEQ multiplex PCR, and TCRdb kept only the in-frame ones, dropping some. The top ten hold around 15% of the sample, which has about 43,000 clones, around 82% seen once. The sample's time point: pretreatment peripheral blood. This sample is drawn from a study of PD-L1 blockade in urothelial cancer. The CDR3 is made up of 14 amino acids. Germline V lookup: CDR1 WNHNN, CDR2 SYGVQD (reference sequence). Trimming removed 0 bases at V and 8 bases at J, with 13 bases between. Sequencing was performed on PBMCs, taken around atezolizumab (anti-PD-L1) treatment. This sequence joins TRBV10-1 and TRBJ1-2; a possible D gene is TRBD1 (5 bases). This receptor was taken from a man aged 60 to 69 with urothelial cancer. In nucleotides, the CDR3 is TGCGCCAGCAGTGAGTCAGGGCAGGGATACGGCTACACCTTC. The encoded protein is CASSESGQGYGYTF.